Presented here are 17 T cell receptor beta chains from one specimen sequenced in a study of control samples from healthy donors and cancer patients. Sequencing used immunoSEQ multiplex PCR; TCRdb keeps in-frame clones, though not all of them. This repertoire shows some 140,000 clones, roughly 92% found once; its top ten account for approximately 10%. The sequenced material came from blood. These receptors all stem from a man under 40 in good health.

The chain couples TRBV5-4 to TRBJ2-1; 8 bases agree with TRBD1. CDR3 length: 14 residues. CDR1 is SGHNT and CDR2 is YYREEE in the germline V gene (reference sequence). J gave up 5 bases and V 5 bases, and 6 bases lay outside the gene matches. The CDR3 spells CASSAGTGNNEQFF. The CDR3 DNA is TGTGCCAGCAGTGCCGGGACAGGAAACAATGAGCAGTTCTTC.

The J gene is TRBJ1-2, the V gene TRBV28; TRBD1 aligns across 9 bases. The J segment lost 4 bases and the V segment lost 5 bases, leaving 11 bases of the junction unmatched. The CDR3 runs to 16 residues. CDR1 and CDR2 from the germline V gene are MDHEN and SYDVKM. CDR3 residues: CASSPGDREPVYGYTF. In DNA form, the CDR3 reads TGTGCCAGCAGTCCAGGGGACAGGGAGCCCGTCTATGGCTACACCTTC.

The V and J genes are TRBV11-2 and TRBJ2-7; 9 nucleotides line up with TRBD1. Germline CDR1 is SGHAT and CDR2 is FQNNGV. The J segment lost 7 bases and the V segment lost 5 bases, leaving 9 bases of the junction unmatched. The CDR3 contains 14 residues. The CDR3 sequence is CASSATGGREEQYF. The CDR3 DNA sequence: TGTGCCAGCAGCGCCACAGGGGGCAGGGAAGAGCAGTACTTC. The complete variable domain, with remaining parts taken from reference TRBV11-2 and TRBJ2-7, reads EAGVAQSPRYKIIEKRQSVAFWCNPISGHATLYWYQQILGQGPKLLIQFQNNGVVDDSQLPKDRFSAERLKGVDSTLKIQPAKLEDSAVYLCASSATGGREEQYFGPGTRLTVT.

The V and J genes are TRBV18 and TRBJ1-2; tentatively, D is TRBD1 (6 bases). CDR3 length: 14 amino acids. V lost 3 bases to trimming and J lost 6 bases, with 14 bases between them. In germline, CDR1 is KGHSH, CDR2 LQKENI. The CDR3 DNA sequence: TGTGCCAGCTCACCGGGGGACACTCGAAATGGCTACACCTTC. Translated, it gives CASSPGDTRNGYTF.

The chain combines TRBV7-8 with TRBJ2-1, with D possibly matching TRBD1 (6 bases). Trimming stripped 2 bases from V and 3 bases from J, with 11 bases between. Germline V gene sequence: CDR1 SGHVS, CDR2 FQNEAQ. CDR3 length: 15 amino acids. The DNA for the CDR3 is TGTGCCAGCAGCTTAAACCGAGGGGGCTACAATGAGCAGTTCTTC. This translates into CASSLNRGGYNEQFF.

The count of this clone is one. V gene TRBV28 combines with J gene TRBJ1-1; TRBD1 aligns across 10 bases. Germline values: CDR1 MDHEN, CDR2 SYDVKM. After removal of 4 bases from V and 3 bases from J, the junction contained 5 bases not matched to a gene. This CDR3 has 15 residues. The CDR3 spells CASSSGQGWYTEAFF. The CDR3 DNA is TGTGCCAGCAGTTCGGGACAGGGGTGGTACACTGAAGCTTTCTTT.

The rearrangement links TRBV4-3 to TRBJ2-3; weak D call: TRBD1 (5 bases). The CDR3 is made up of 14 amino acids. The ends were cut back, 2 bases at V and 2 bases at J, with 8 bases in the middle. Germline V gene sequence: CDR1 LGHNA, CDR2 YSLEER. The CDR3 sequence: CASSQTGATDTQYF. The CDR3 DNA follows: TGCGCCAGCAGCCAAACAGGAGCCACAGATACGCAGTATTTT.

The chain combines TRBV15 with TRBJ2-5; a weak D match, TRBD2 (6 bases). The CDR3 spans 15 residues. Trimming shortened V by 0 bases and J by 4 bases, and 12 bases separated the two germline ends. The germline V gene encodes CDR1 LNHNV and CDR2 YYDKDF (reference sequence). CDR3 coding DNA: TGTGCCACCAGCAGAGATCCCGCGGGATCAGAGACCCAGTACTTC. This sequence encodes CATSRDPAGSETQYF. Together with reference TRBV15 and TRBJ2-5, the CDR3 gives the full variable domain: DAMVIQNPRYQVTQFGKPVTLSCSQTLNHNVMYWYQQKSSQAPKLLFHYYDKDFNNEADTPDNFQSRRPNTSFCFLDIRSPGLGDTAMYLCATSRDPAGSETQYFGPGTRLLVL.

V usage is TRBV30 and J usage is TRBJ1-5; D is undetermined. This CDR3 is built from 15 residues. Germline CDR1 reads GTSNPN; CDR2 reads SVGIG (reference sequence). V gave up 1 base and J gave up 1 base, with 11 bases separating them. The CDR3 loop is CAWSDGRLSNQPQHF. The CDR3 DNA is TGTGCCTGGAGTGACGGGCGGTTAAGCAATCAGCCCCAGCATTTT.

The rearrangement uses TRBV18 and TRBJ2-5; D unresolved. The CDR3 is 14 residues long. V dropped 4 bases and J dropped 2 bases, with 11 bases sitting between them. Per the germline V gene, CDR1 is KGHSH and CDR2 is LQKENI. CDR3 region: CASSQLIGQETQYF. The CDR3 DNA reads as TGTGCCAGCTCACAACTCATAGGGCAAGAGACCCAGTACTTC.

J is TRBJ2-1 and V is TRBV9; TRBD2 aligns across 13 bases. V shed 3 bases and J 4 bases; nucleotides not matched to a gene: 7. CDR3 length: 17 residues. CDR1 is SGDLS, CDR2 YYNGEE, per germline. CDR3: CASSASPGLAGYNEQFF. The CDR3 nucleotides are TGTGCCAGCAGCGCGAGCCCGGGACTAGCGGGGTACAATGAGCAGTTCTTC. The full variable domain, with the rest looked up from reference TRBV9 and TRBJ2-1, is DSGVTQTPKHLITATGQRVTLRCSPRSGDLSVYWYQQSLDQGLQFLIQYYNGEERAKGNILERFSAQQFPDLHSELNLSSLELGDSALYFCASSASPGLAGYNEQFFGPGTRLTVL.

This clone was observed many times. The rearrangement links TRBV6-2 or TRBV6-3 to TRBJ2-6; D remains unclear. V was cut by 0 bases and J by 1 base, with 4 bases left in between. Germline-derived CDR1 and CDR2 are MNHEY and SVGEGT. CDR3 length: 15 residues. The CDR3 spells CASSYSMSGANVLTF. DNA for the CDR3: TGTGCCAGCAGTTACTCGATGTCTGGGGCCAACGTCCTGACTTTC.

J is TRBJ1-2 and V is TRBV7-2; a possible D gene is TRBD1 (5 bases). Trimming took off 2 bases at V and 6 bases at J, with 16 bases between the two ends. Per the germline V gene, CDR1 is SGHTA and CDR2 is FQGNSA. This CDR3 has 15 residues. CDR3: CASSLLNGGNNGYTF. CDR3 DNA sequence: TGTGCCAGCAGCTTACTCAACGGGGGAAACAATGGCTACACCTTC.

This clone is a singleton in its sample. The chain uses TRBV13 and TRBJ2-7; no definite D call. Germline CDR1 reads PRHDT; CDR2 reads FYEKMQ (reference sequence). The CDR3 totals 15 residues. Trimming pared 4 bases from V and 2 bases from J, leaving 15 bases between. CDR3 amino acids: CASSSSQRLPYEQYF. The CDR3 DNA is TGTGCCAGCAGCTCCTCACAGCGCCTTCCCTACGAGCAGTACTTC.

J is TRBJ1-5 and V is TRBV3-1 (or the pseudogene TRBV3-2); possibly TRBD1 for D (5 bases). Between the trimmed V and J ends, which lost 0 bases and 6 bases, there was a span of 15 bases. The CDR3 runs 16 residues. In germline, CDR1 is LGHDT, CDR2 YNNKEL (reference sequence). DNA of the CDR3: TGTGCCAGCAGCCAAGATTATGACAGTATAGGTCAGCCCCAGCATTTT. This encodes CASSQDYDSIGQPQHF.

This clone was observed a single time. This chain joins TRBV5-1 and TRBJ1-1; 11 bases line up with TRBD1. The CDR3 has 17 residues. Germline values: CDR1 SGHRS, CDR2 YFSETQ. Trimming removed 3 bases from V and 1 base from J; junction bases left unmatched: 8. The CDR3 region is CASSYRDRGFGNTEAFF. In DNA, the CDR3 is TGCGCCAGCAGCTACCGGGACAGGGGGTTTGGGAACACTGAAGCTTTCTTT.

The chain links TRBV12-3 or TRBV12-4 to TRBJ1-1, with D possibly being TRBD1 (6 bases). Trimming shortened V by 6 bases and J by 1 base, and 9 bases separated the two germline ends. The CDR3 loop spans 13 amino acids. CDR3 sequence reads: CASRRQENTEAFF. The CDR3 coding sequence is TGTGCCAGCAGACGACAGGAGAACACTGAAGCTTTCTTT.